This record concerns one T cell receptor (beta chain) sequence. No antigen is known for it. Per-base quality was not reported, and no clone a single base away is much larger than it. Receptor libraries were prepared by the immunoSEQ multiplex PCR assay. Not all clones reach the TCRdb copy of this immuneACCESS table, which keeps in-frame sequences only. Checked studies attribute under half of the gap to unresolved V genes and leave the rest unexplained. Here the sample has about 50,000 clones; roughly 93% occur a single time. The ten top clones hold around 4% of the sample. The data belong to a study of T cell changes during pregnancy in multiple sclerosis (dated by TCRdb to about 2019). Regarding the study in general: The study examined how the T cell repertoire changed over the course of pregnancy in women with multiple sclerosis.

For CDR1 and CDR2, the germline V gene lists LGHNA and YNFKEQ. CDR3 length: 17 amino acids, cysteine to phenylalanine. Just CDR3 DNA is preserved here, 51 bases in frame from base 1. V loses 4 bases of germline sequence and J loses 2 bases, and the interval between the two ends is 18 bases. The rearranged segments are TRBV4-2 and TRBJ2-1; matching of 5 bases hints at TRBD1 as the D gene. This clonotype originated in a female donor with multiple sclerosis, enrolled in a pregnancy study. Here the sequenced sample was CD8+ T cells from peripheral blood mononuclear cells, taken in the first trimester of pregnancy. In nucleotides, the sequence is TGTGCCAGCAGCCCCTTAGGGGCCCAGGGTACCTACAATGAGCAGTTCTTC. Translated, this gives CASSPLGAQGTYNEQFF.